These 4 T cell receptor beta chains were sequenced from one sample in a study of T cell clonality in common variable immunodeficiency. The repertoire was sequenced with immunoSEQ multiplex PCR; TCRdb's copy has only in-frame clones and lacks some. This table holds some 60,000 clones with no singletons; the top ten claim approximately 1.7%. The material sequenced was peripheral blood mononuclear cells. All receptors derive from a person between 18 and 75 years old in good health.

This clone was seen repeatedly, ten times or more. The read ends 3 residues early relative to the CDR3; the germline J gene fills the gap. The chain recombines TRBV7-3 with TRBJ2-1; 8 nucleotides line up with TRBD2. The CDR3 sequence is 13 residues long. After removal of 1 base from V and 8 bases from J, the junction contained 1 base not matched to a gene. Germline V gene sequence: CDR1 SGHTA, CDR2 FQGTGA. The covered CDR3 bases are TGTGCCAGCAGCTTAAGGGGACTAGATGAG. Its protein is CASSLRGLDE. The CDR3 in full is CASSLRGLDEQFF.

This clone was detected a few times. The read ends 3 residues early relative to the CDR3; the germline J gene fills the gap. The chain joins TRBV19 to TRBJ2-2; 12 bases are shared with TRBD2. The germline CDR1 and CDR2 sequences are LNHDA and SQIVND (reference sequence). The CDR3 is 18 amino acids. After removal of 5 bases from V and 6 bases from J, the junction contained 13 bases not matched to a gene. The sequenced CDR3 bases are TGTGCCAGTAGTCGGGTGGCTAGCGGGAGGGTGGGTCCCGGGGAG. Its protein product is CASSRVASGRVGPGE. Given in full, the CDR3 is CASSRVASGRVGPGELFF.

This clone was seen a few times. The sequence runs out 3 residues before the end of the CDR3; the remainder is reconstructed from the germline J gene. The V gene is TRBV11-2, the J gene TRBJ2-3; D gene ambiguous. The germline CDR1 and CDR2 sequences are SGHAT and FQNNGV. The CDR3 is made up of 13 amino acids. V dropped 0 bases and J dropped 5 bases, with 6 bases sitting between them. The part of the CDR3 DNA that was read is TGTGCCAGCAGCTTAGATCCGGGAGATACG. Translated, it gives CASSLDPGDT. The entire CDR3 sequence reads CASSLDPGDTQYF.

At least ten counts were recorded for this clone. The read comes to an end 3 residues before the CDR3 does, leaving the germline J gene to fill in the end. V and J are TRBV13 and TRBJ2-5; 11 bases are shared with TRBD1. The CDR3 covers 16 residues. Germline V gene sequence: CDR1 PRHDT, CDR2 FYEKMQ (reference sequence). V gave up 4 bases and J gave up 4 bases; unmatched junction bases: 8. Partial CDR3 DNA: TGTGCCAGCAGCTCCGAGGACAGGGGGCCGATAGAGACC. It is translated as CASSSEDRGPIET. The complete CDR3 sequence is CASSSEDRGPIETQYF.